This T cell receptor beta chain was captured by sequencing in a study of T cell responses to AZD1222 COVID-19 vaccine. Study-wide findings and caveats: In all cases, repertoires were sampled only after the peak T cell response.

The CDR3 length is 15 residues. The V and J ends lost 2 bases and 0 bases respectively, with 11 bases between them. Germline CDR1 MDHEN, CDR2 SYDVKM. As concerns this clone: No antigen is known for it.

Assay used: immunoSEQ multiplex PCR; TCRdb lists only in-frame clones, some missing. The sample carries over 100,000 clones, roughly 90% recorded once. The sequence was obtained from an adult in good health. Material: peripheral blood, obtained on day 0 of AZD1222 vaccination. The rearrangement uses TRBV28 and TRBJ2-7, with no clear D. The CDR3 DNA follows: TGTGCCAGCAGTTTAAGGCGAACTTTCTCCTACGAGCAGTACTTC. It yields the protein CASSLRRTFSYEQYF. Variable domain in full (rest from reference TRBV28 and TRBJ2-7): DVKVTQSSRYLVKRTGEKVFLECVQDMDHENMFWYRQDPGLGLRLIYFSYDVKMKEKGDIPEGYSVSREKKERFSLILESASTNQTSMYLCASSLRRTFSYEQYFGPGTRLTVT.